Listed here are 23 T cell receptor beta chains from one sample, sequenced in a study of PD-1 blockade in classical Hodgkin lymphoma. Measured with immunoSEQ multiplex PCR; TCRdb has only the in-frame clones, and not every one. In the table there are 90,000 to 120,000 clones, roughly nine tenths of which are singletons. Every patient had relapsed following autologous stem cell transplantation, and cohorts differed in brentuximab vedotin exposure. Source: peripheral blood mononuclear cells (PBMCs), taken before the second cycle of nivolumab. Source of these receptors: a human donor with classical Hodgkin lymphoma.

The CDR3 is CASSPPQGVGSGANVLTF. The DNA of the CDR3 is TGTGCCAGCTCACCACCCCAGGGTGTCGGCTCTGGGGCCAACGTCCTGACTTTC. This sequence joins TRBV18 and TRBJ2-6; tentatively, D is TRBD1 (5 bases). Looked up from germline, CDR1 is KGHSH and CDR2 is LQKENI. The CDR3 has 18 residues. Trimming removed 0 bases from V and 0 bases from J, with 12 bases in between.

The chain is built from TRBV5-1 and TRBJ2-3, with TRBD2 matching 16 bases. The CDR3 sequence is 18 residues long. Germline V gene sequence: CDR1 SGHRS, CDR2 YFSETQ. V lost 1 base to trimming and J lost 5 bases; unmatched junction nucleotides: 7. The CDR3: CASSLSGTSGRAGDTQYF. The DNA of the CDR3 is TGCGCCAGCAGCTTGTCGGGGACTAGCGGGAGGGCGGGAGATACGCAGTATTTT.

The chain is built from TRBV2 and TRBJ1-1, with a tentative D call TRBD1 (5 bases). Trimming shortened V by 6 bases and J by 3 bases, and 14 bases separated the two germline ends. The CDR3 covers 14 residues. Per germline, CDR1 SNHLY and CDR2 FYNNEI. As DNA, the CDR3 is TGTGCCAGCAGGGACACCCTGGGGTACACTGAAGCTTTCTTT. Encoded protein: CASRDTLGYTEAFF. Based on the CDR3 plus reference TRBV2 and TRBJ1-1, the full variable domain is EPEVTQTPSHQVTQMGQEVILRCVPISNHLYFYWYRQILGQKVEFLVSFYNNEISEKSEIFDDQFSVERPDGSNFTLKIRSTKLEDSAMYFCASRDTLGYTEAFFGQGTRLTVV.

In nucleotides, the CDR3 is TGTGCCAGCAGCGTAGGGACTAGCGGGAGCGCAGATACGCAGTATTTT. The encoded protein is CASSVGTSGSADTQYF. The chain recombines TRBV9 with TRBJ2-3; TRBD2 aligns across 13 bases. Germline V gives CDR1 SGDLS, CDR2 YYNGEE. V dropped 0 bases and J dropped 4; count of bases not matched to a gene: 2. The CDR3 is 16 amino acids.

This chain connects TRBV29-1 to TRBJ1-4; 10 bases line up with TRBD1. The CDR3 runs 13 residues. Germline V lookup: CDR1 SQVTM, CDR2 ANQGSEA. Trimming at V came to 6 bases and at J to 5 bases, leaving 3 bases not matched to a gene. CDR3 DNA sequence: TGCAGCGTCAAGGGACAGGGGAATGAAAAACTGTTTTTT. This gives the protein CSVKGQGNEKLFF.

This sequence joins TRBV2 and TRBJ2-1, with a tentative D call TRBD2 (6 bases). CDR3 length: 15 amino acids. Trimming shortened V by 0 bases and J by 4 bases, and 10 bases separated the two germline ends. Germline V lookup: CDR1 SNHLY, CDR2 FYNNEI. CDR3 nucleotide sequence: TGTGCCAGCAGTGAAGCGGGGCTAGCGTACAATGAGCAGTTCTTC. This encodes CASSEAGLAYNEQFF. Using reference TRBV2 and TRBJ2-1 for the parts outside the CDR3, the full variable domain is EPEVTQTPSHQVTQMGQEVILRCVPISNHLYFYWYRQILGQKVEFLVSFYNNEISEKSEIFDDQFSVERPDGSNFTLKIRSTKLEDSAMYFCASSEAGLAYNEQFFGPGTRLTVL.

This clone turned up a few times. This chain links TRBV6-6 with TRBJ2-1; D perhaps matches TRBD2 (5 bases). This CDR3 spans 13 amino acids. Trimming took off 2 bases at V and 5 bases at J, with 7 bases between the two ends. Germline V gives CDR1 MNHNY, CDR2 SVGAGI (reference sequence). CDR3 sequence reads: CASSYDGDNEQFF. The CDR3 DNA follows: TGTGCCAGCAGTTACGACGGGGACAATGAGCAGTTCTTC.

In its sample, this clone was seen a few times. V usage is TRBV9 and J usage is TRBJ2-7, with a weak D call TRBD1 (6 bases). The length of the CDR3 is 17 residues. Germline CDR1 SGDLS, CDR2 YYNGEE. V gave up 0 bases and J gave up 0 bases, with 16 bases separating them. This chain's CDR3 is CASSVASGADSSYEQYF. In nucleotides, the CDR3 is TGTGCCAGCAGCGTAGCATCTGGGGCGGACAGCTCCTACGAGCAGTACTTC. Full variable domain (outside the CDR3, taken from reference TRBV9 and TRBJ2-7): DSGVTQTPKHLITATGQRVTLRCSPRSGDLSVYWYQQSLDQGLQFLIQYYNGEERAKGNILERFSAQQFPDLHSELNLSSLELGDSALYFCASSVASGADSSYEQYFGPGTRLTVT.

The V gene is TRBV10-1, the J gene TRBJ2-2; TRBD1 might be the D (5 bases). CDR3 length: 14 amino acids. With 5 bases removed from V and 4 bases from J, the gap between germline ends came to 11 bases. The germline V gene encodes CDR1 WNHNN and CDR2 SYGVQD (reference sequence). Written as DNA, the CDR3 is TGCGCCAGCAGTCCCCAGGGAAGCACCGGGGAGCTGTTTTTT. Its protein is CASSPQGSTGELFF.

The chain links TRBV4-1 to TRBJ2-2; 7 positions agree with TRBD2. The CDR3 extends over 17 amino acids. After removal of 1 base from V and 4 bases from J, the junction contained 9 bases not matched to a gene. Germline values: CDR1 MGHRA, CDR2 YSYEKL. CDR3 nucleotide sequence: TGCGCCAGCAGCCAAGCACTAGCGCCTTCGAGCACCGGGGAGCTGTTTTTT. Encoded protein: CASSQALAPSSTGELFF.

This sequence joins TRBV7-2 and TRBJ2-5; no definite D call. Germline V lookup: CDR1 SGHTA, CDR2 FQGNSA. CDR3 length: 14 amino acids. V dropped 4 bases and J dropped 9 bases, with 18 bases sitting between them. CDR3 region: CASSSTPGAQAQYF. CDR3 nucleotide sequence: TGTGCCAGCAGCTCCACCCCAGGAGCCCAGGCCCAGTACTTC.

The gene calls are TRBV19 and TRBJ2-2; TRBD2 matches 7 bases. V lost 4 bases to trimming and J lost 5 bases; unmatched junction nucleotides: 7. Germline V gene lookup returns CDR1 LNHDA and CDR2 SQIVND (reference sequence). There are 15 residues in the CDR3. The CDR3 here is CASSKGREQTGELFF. The CDR3 nucleotides read TGTGCCAGTAGTAAGGGGCGGGAGCAAACCGGGGAGCTGTTTTTT.

The V and J genes are TRBV7-2 and TRBJ2-3; no reliable D call. CDR3 length equals 12 residues. Germline values: CDR1 SGHTA, CDR2 FQGNSA. V dropped 1 base and J dropped 5 bases, with 4 bases sitting between them. This CDR3 reads CASSLDVDTQYF. The CDR3 DNA reads as TGTGCCAGCAGCTTAGATGTAGATACGCAGTATTTT.

The chain links TRBV5-4 to TRBJ1-5; 8 nucleotides match TRBD1. J lost 1 base, V lost 4 bases, and 4 bases had no gene match. This CDR3 region has 15 residues. Germline V gene sequence: CDR1 SGHNT, CDR2 YYREEE (reference sequence). The CDR3 DNA is TGTGCCAGCAGCCTGACAGGGGCAAGCAATCAGCCCCAGCATTTT. Its translation is CASSLTGASNQPQHF.

The genes are TRBV10-3 and TRBJ1-2; D is possibly TRBD1 (5 bases). V gave up 5 bases and J gave up 4 bases, with 11 bases separating them. CDR1 and CDR2 (germline): ENHRY, SYGVKD. The CDR3 sequence is 13 residues long. CDR3 sequence reads: CAISSQDRYGYTF. The CDR3 region has the DNA TGTGCCATCAGTTCACAGGACCGCTATGGCTACACCTTC.

This chain joins TRBV5-5 and TRBJ2-7; D is undetermined. CDR3 length: 14 residues. Germline V lookup: CDR1 SGHKS, CDR2 YYEKEE (reference sequence). Trimming pared 3 bases from V and 3 bases from J, leaving 13 bases between. CDR3 sequence: CASSSKTELYEQYF. DNA of the CDR3: TGTGCCAGCAGCTCAAAGACTGAGCTCTACGAGCAGTACTTC.

This clone is a singleton in its sample. The rearrangement uses TRBV7-8 and TRBJ2-1; D unresolved. The CDR3 runs to 15 residues. Trimming took off 5 bases at V and 6 bases at J, with 17 bases between the two ends. Germline CDR1 and CDR2: SGHVS and FQNEAQ. CDR3 region: CASSPARRLSNEQFF. The CDR3 nucleotides are TGTGCCAGCAGCCCTGCCCGGCGGCTCAGCAATGAGCAGTTCTTC. Complete variable domain (other parts from reference TRBV7-8 and TRBJ2-1): GAGVSQSPRYKVAKRGQDVALRCDPISGHVSLFWYQQALGQGPEFLTYFQNEAQLDKSGLPSDRFFAERPEGSVSTLKIQRTQQEDSAVYLCASSPARRLSNEQFFGPGTRLTVL.

This clone turned up a few times. The DNA is omitted, as the CDR3 cannot be located on it reliably, and the CDR3 follows TCRdb's listing. The chain couples TRBV5-5 to TRBJ2-5; TRBD2, as called in the table, went unchecked against the DNA. 16 amino acids form the CDR3, both terminal residues included. From germline, CDR1 is SGHKS and CDR2 YYEKEE (reference sequence). CDR3 region: CASILGGLAGRETQYF.

This chain links TRBV5-6 with TRBJ1-5, with a possible D match to TRBD1 (5 bases). Germline V gene lookup returns CDR1 SGHDT and CDR2 YYEEEE. V dropped 0 bases and J dropped 7 bases, with 8 bases sitting between them. The CDR3 extends over 13 amino acids. The CDR3 region is CASSLAGEQPQHF. DNA for the CDR3: TGTGCCAGCAGCTTGGCGGGGGAGCAGCCCCAGCATTTT. The full variable domain, with the rest looked up from reference TRBV5-6 and TRBJ1-5, is DAGVTQSPTHLIKTRGQQVTLRCSPKSGHDTVSWYQQALGQGPQFIFQYYEEEERQRGNFPDRFSGHQFPNYSSELNVNALLLGDSALYLCASSLAGEQPQHFGDGTRLSIL.

The J gene is TRBJ1-1, the V gene TRBV27, with a weak D call TRBD1 (5 bases). Trimming stripped 6 bases from V and 7 bases from J, with 12 bases between. This CDR3 spans 12 amino acids. Germline V gene sequence: CDR1 MNHEY, CDR2 SMNVEV (reference sequence). This CDR3 reads CASSHQGNEAFF. DNA of the CDR3: TGTGCCAGCAGCCATCAGGGAAATGAAGCTTTCTTT.

This rearrangement joins TRBV4-1 to TRBJ2-7; D is unclear. V was shortened by 0 bases and J by 3 bases, with 15 bases between the two germline ends. The germline V gene encodes CDR1 MGHRA and CDR2 YSYEKL. The CDR3 sequence is 16 residues long. CDR3 region: CASSQDVVEVNYEQYF. In nucleotides, the CDR3 is TGCGCCAGCAGCCAAGATGTGGTTGAAGTAAACTACGAGCAGTACTTC.

V gene TRBV5-6 combines with J gene TRBJ2-1; 8 bases line up with TRBD2. Germline CDR1 and CDR2: SGHDT and YYEEEE. This CDR3 is built from 17 residues. Trimming at V came to 1 base and at J to 3 bases, leaving 9 bases not matched to a gene. CDR3: CASSLNSGGTYYNEQFF. The CDR3 DNA follows: TGTGCCAGCAGCTTGAATTCGGGGGGGACCTACTACAATGAGCAGTTCTTC.

This chain joins TRBV28 and TRBJ2-5, with a possible D match to TRBD1 (5 bases). CDR1 is MDHEN, CDR2 SYDVKM, per germline. V was pared by 2 bases and J by 4 bases, with 8 bases between. This CDR3 is 13 amino acids long. CDR3 residues: CASSLEGVETQYF. The CDR3 bases are TGTGCCAGCAGTTTAGAAGGGGTAGAGACCCAGTACTTC.